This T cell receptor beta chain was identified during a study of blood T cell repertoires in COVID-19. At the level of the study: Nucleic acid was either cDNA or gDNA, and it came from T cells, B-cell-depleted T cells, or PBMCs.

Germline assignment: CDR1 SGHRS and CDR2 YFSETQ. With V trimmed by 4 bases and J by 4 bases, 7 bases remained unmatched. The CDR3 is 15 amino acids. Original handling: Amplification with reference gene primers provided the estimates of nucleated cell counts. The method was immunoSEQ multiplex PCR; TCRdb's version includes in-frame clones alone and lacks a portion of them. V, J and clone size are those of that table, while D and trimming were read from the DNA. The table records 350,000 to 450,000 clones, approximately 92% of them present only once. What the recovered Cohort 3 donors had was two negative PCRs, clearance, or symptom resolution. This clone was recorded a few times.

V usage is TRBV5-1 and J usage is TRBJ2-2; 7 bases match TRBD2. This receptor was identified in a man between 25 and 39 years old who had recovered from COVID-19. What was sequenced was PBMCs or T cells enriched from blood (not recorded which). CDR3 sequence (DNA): TGCGCCAGCAGCCCCGGACTAGGGCGCACCGGGGAGCTGTTTTTT. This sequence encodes CASSPGLGRTGELFF.